This T cell receptor beta chain comes out of a study of blood T cell repertoires in COVID-19. Only in-frame clones appear in the TCRdb table, and some are missing; sequencing was by immunoSEQ multiplex PCR. The sample has 120,000 or so clones; over 60% are singletons. Germline-derived CDR1 and CDR2 are SGHRS and YFSETQ. The CDR3 covers 14 residues. The V end was cut by 4 bases, the J end by 0 bases, with 10 bases between. The source material was peripheral blood. This sequence originates from a woman older than 75 with active or convalescent COVID-19. The chain employs TRBV5-1 and TRBJ1-2; TRBD1 might be the D (6 bases). Here the CDR3 DNA reads TGCGCCAGCAGCCCCGGGACAACTAACTATGGCTACACCTTC. It translates to CASSPGTTNYGYTF.